The 5 T cell receptor beta chains below were found in one sample sequenced in a study of blood T cell repertoires in COVID-19. Measured with immunoSEQ multiplex PCR; TCRdb has only the in-frame clones, and not every one. This sample yields roughly 200,000 clones, of which around 87% are seen a single time; approximately 2.4% belongs to the top ten. The sample consisted of PBMCs or T cells enriched from blood (not recorded which). The receptors come from a woman aged 25 to 39 who had recovered from COVID-19.

V and J are TRBV6-6 and TRBJ1-5; D not certain. Per the germline V gene, CDR1 is MNHNY and CDR2 is SVGAGI (reference sequence). CDR3 length: 14 residues. Trimming took off 0 bases at V and 12 bases at J, with 15 bases between the two ends. In DNA, the CDR3 is TGTGCCAGCAGTTACTCGAGGGATACTCCAGACCAGCATTTT. The encoded protein is CASSYSRDTPDQHF.

J is TRBJ1-4 and V is TRBV5-4, with 7 bases identical to TRBD1. CDR1 is SGHNT and CDR2 is YYREEE in the germline V gene (reference sequence). V was pared by 0 bases and J by 3 bases, with 11 bases of the junction left unmatched. This CDR3 contains 18 residues. DNA for the CDR3: TGTGCCAGCAGCTTGGCCTCGGGACAGCGCCTTCCTAATGAAAAACTGTTTTTT. Translating it yields CASSLASGQRLPNEKLFF.

The J gene is TRBJ2-3, the V gene TRBV5-1; 12 bases map to TRBD2. The germline CDR1 and CDR2 sequences are SGHRS and YFSETQ. The CDR3 has 16 amino acids. V shed 5 bases, J shed 4 bases, and the junction held 8 bases outside the gene matches. The CDR3 DNA sequence: TGCGCCAGCAGTACCAACCGACTAGCGGGAGCAGATACGCAGTATTTT. Translating gives CASSTNRLAGADTQYF.

In regard to this clone: Other DNA sequences in this sample translate to the same CDR3. The CDR3 sequence: CASSLGSPGELFF. The CDR3 coding sequence is TGTGCCAGCAGCTTGGGTAGCCCCGGGGAGCTGTTTTTT. This rearrangement joins TRBV7-2 to TRBJ2-2, with D unclear. V was trimmed by 3 bases and J by 6 bases, leaving 8 bases between them. This CDR3 comprises 13 residues. Germline V lookup: CDR1 SGHTA, CDR2 FQGNSA.

CDR3 sequence reads: CASSPGQGNQPQHF. The CDR3 coding sequence is TGTGCCAGCAGCCCAGGACAGGGCAATCAGCCCCAGCATTTT. The V gene is TRBV5-4, the J gene TRBJ1-5; 7 bases line up with TRBD1. The V gene's germline CDR1 is SGHNT and CDR2 YYREEE (reference sequence). The CDR3 length is 14 residues. V shed 4 bases and J 2 bases; nucleotides not matched to a gene: 3.